The rows below give T cell receptor beta chains drawn from one sample of a study of cytomegalovirus exposure and HLA in healthy donors. Assay used: immunoSEQ multiplex PCR; TCRdb lists only in-frame clones, some missing. The sample records under 75,000 clones, around 68% being singletons. The sample taken for sequencing was PBMCs. The source of these receptors is a man aged 35-49 years in good health and CMV-seropositive. The CDR3 runs from the conserved cysteine through the conserved F or W. Each record gives: V gene, CDR3 protein.

V gene: TRBV27; CDR3 protein: CASSYGQGTYGYTF
V gene: TRBV7-9; CDR3 protein: CASSLAHPLAEKLFF
V gene: TRBV7-2; CDR3 protein: CASSWGGITDTQYF
V gene: TRBV7-2; CDR3 protein: CASRTTDLFGNTIYF
V gene: TRBV6-5; CDR3 protein: CASRGQGSVEAFF
V gene: TRBV7-9; CDR3 protein: CASSLDGQGGQTQYF
V gene: TRBV15; CDR3 protein: CATSRDPNEKLFF
V gene: TRBV5-6; CDR3 protein: CASSFGTSVGARELFF
V gene: TRBV19; CDR3 protein: CASSLSGNTEAFF
V gene: TRBV11-3; CDR3 protein: CASSLISDDYSSYNEQFF
V gene: TRBV7-2; CDR3 protein: CASGSGGENYGYTF
V gene: TRBV15; CDR3 protein: CATSGSGSYNEQFF
V gene: TRBV28; CDR3 protein: CASSQRRGSNTQETQYF
V gene: TRBV2; CDR3 protein: CASSEEGSGRGLGETQYF
V gene: TRBV7-9; CDR3 protein: CASSLYFNEQFF
V gene: TRBV9; CDR3 protein: CASSGRGSYEQYF
V gene: TRBV7-2; CDR3 protein: CASSSATGGVSPLHF
V gene: TRBV28; CDR3 protein: CASSPPGSYEQYF
V gene: TRBV6-5; CDR3 protein: CASREANPFQQYF
V gene: TRBV11-2; CDR3 protein: CASSIQGLNTEAFF
V gene: TRBV10-3; CDR3 protein: CATGTGNSGANVLTF
V gene: TRBV5-1; CDR3 protein: CASSHIDRYPSSYNEQFF
V gene: TRBV11-2; CDR3 protein: CASSFGLAGETQYF
V gene: TRBV5-8; CDR3 protein: CASSFRDRNTEAFF
V gene: TRBV5-4; CDR3 protein: CASRAGGPSNTGELFF
V gene: TRBV9; CDR3 protein: CASSPGGDSYNEQFF
V gene: TRBV27; CDR3 protein: CASSIRQYGQPQHF
V gene: TRBV4-2; CDR3 protein: CASSQVTSDPSEQFF
V gene: TRBV7-2; CDR3 protein: CASRIRQVEETQYF
V gene: TRBV7-2; CDR3 protein: CASSPQGFANYGYTF
V gene: TRBV5-5; CDR3 protein: CASSLVYGPAGGRETQYF
V gene: TRBV7-8; CDR3 protein: CASRRTGELFF
V gene: TRBV4-1; CDR3 protein: CASSQGGLREETQYF
V gene: TRBV30; CDR3 protein: CAWRGQSDTEAFF
V gene: TRBV5-8; CDR3 protein: CASSRYRVSNQPQHF
V gene: TRBV4-3; CDR3 protein: CASSHDVPGTGSEQFF
V gene: TRBV30; CDR3 protein: CAWSARDGYTEAFF
V gene: TRBV11-3; CDR3 protein: CASSLPNRVEQFF
V gene: TRBV6-6; CDR3 protein: CAAEPRAWGANSPLHF
V gene: TRBV4-3; CDR3 protein: CASSQTGPPGAGELFF
V gene: TRBV7-2; CDR3 protein: CASSTGTSGGKQETQYF
V gene: TRBV6-1; CDR3 protein: CASKATGSGTEAFF
V gene: TRBV5-1; CDR3 protein: CASSFDQPQHF
V gene: TRBV7-2; CDR3 protein: CASSFRRSGANVLTF
V gene: TRBV6-5; CDR3 protein: CASTRQGVHTEAFF